This paragraph covers one T cell receptor (beta chain) sequence. Germline and junction disagree at one end, which may indicate a read error. The source of the sample is a study of control samples from healthy donors and cancer patients. This CDR3 region has 10 residues. Germline V gene lookup returns CDR1 DFQATT and CDR2 SNEGSKA (reference sequence). TCRdb's table, derived via immunoSEQ multiplex PCR, lists solely in-frame clones and lacks some. The sample holds more than 150,000 clones, 90% to 95% seen once. The sample comprised blood. The V call is TRBV20-1, the J call TRBJ1-5; 7 nucleotides align to TRBD1. This TCR was sampled from a woman in her twenties or thirties in good health. The CDR3, as DNA: TGCAGTGCTAGTCGGGACAGCCAGTTCTTT. Its translation is CSASRDSQFF.